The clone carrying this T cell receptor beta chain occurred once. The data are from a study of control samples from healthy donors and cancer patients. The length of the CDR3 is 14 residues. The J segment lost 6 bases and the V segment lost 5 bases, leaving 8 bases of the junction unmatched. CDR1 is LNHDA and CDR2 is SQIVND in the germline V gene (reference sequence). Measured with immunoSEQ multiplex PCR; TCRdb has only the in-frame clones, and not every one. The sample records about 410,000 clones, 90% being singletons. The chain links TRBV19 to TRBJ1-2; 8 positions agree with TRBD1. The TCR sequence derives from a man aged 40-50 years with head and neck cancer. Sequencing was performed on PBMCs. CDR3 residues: CASSAGGYTNGYTF. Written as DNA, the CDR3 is TGTGCCAGTAGTGCAGGGGGCTATACGAATGGCTACACCTTC.